The present T cell receptor beta chain was sequenced within a study of blood T cells in healthy people across ages. Study conclusions and caveats: The study found more naive CD4+ cells and higher diversity in long-lived than aged donors. A roughly linear age-dependent decrease characterized TCR beta diversity per million T cells. Diversity estimates drawn from one million T cells were deemed underestimates.

A note on this clonotype: Its antigen remains unknown.

In each sample, at least 7 million PBMCs were isolated. The use of a sample-barcoded 5' primer and a J-beta primer mix characterized a second PCR of about 6 to 12 cycles. MiXCR was run by TCRdb on the 5' RACE reads, yielding one entry per CDR3 protein. The sample has roughly 1.4 million distinct CDR3 sequences; around 55% are singletons. This sequence originates from a man aged 18 to 30 in good health. Sequenced material: blood.

CDR3 in amino acids: CASRWTVASNQPQHF. Written as DNA, the CDR3 is TGTGCCAGCAGATGGACAGTAGCTAGCAATCAGCCCCAGCATTTT. The V call is TRBV28, the J call TRBJ1-5; possible D gene TRBD1, 6 bases. Germline CDR1 reads MDHEN; CDR2 reads SYDVKM. V shed 6 bases and J shed 0 bases, with 12 bases lying between them. The CDR3 consists of 15 residues. The full variable domain, with the rest looked up from reference TRBV28 and TRBJ1-5, is DVKVTQSSRYLVKRTGEKVFLECVQDMDHENMFWYRQDPGLGLRLIYFSYDVKMKEKGDIPEGYSVSREKKERFSLILESASTNQTSMYLCASRWTVASNQPQHFGDGTRLSIL.